This TCR beta chain was captured by sequencing in a study of blood T cells in healthy people across ages (dated by TCRdb to about 2015). Turning to the overall study: Template switching captured roughly one uniquely barcoded TCR beta cDNA molecule per two T cells in model experiments. Using deep sequencing normalized with unique cDNA molecular identifiers, the study measured how TCR beta repertoire diversity changes with age. The donors were divided into four age groups: young (average around 15 years), middle-aged (around 37), aged (approximately 62) and long-lived (around 87). Donors of different ages were randomly distributed across sequencing lanes to avoid experimental bias. Using the same blood draw, the study looked at two additional independent replicas of 1 million unique cDNA reads for two donors, one aged 18 to 30 and the other aged 80 or older. Study-wide findings and limitations: As age increased, observed TCR beta diversity per million T cells dropped in a roughly linear way, and a significant reduction was already evident by age around 41. Because the CMV infection status of the donors was unknown, age-related changes in expanded clonotypes may potentially have been confounded. Since profiling was done on bulk unsorted PBMCs, naive and antigen-experienced compartments could not be conclusively compared. The long-lived group showed more naive CD4+ T cells, fewer expanded clones and increased TCR diversity than the aged group, suggesting age selection. A strong correlation was found between observed TCR beta diversity and the percentage of naive T cells measured by flow cytometry. Total diversity estimates from one million sequenced T cells were considered lower bounds and underestimates.

As to this clonotype: Its antigen remains undetermined. Base qualities were left out, and no much larger clone turns up one base away.

Systemically healthy Caucasian individuals from Russia, 39 in total and aged roughly 6 to 100 years, were included as donors. About 9.8 milliliters of peripheral blood were drawn from each donor into EDTA-treated Vacutainer tubes. Ficoll-Paque density-gradient centrifugation was used to isolate PBMCs, with at least 7 million obtained per sample. Trizol reagent was used to extract total RNA from PBMCs, with at least 5.5 micrograms per sample. For every donor, an aliquot of PBMCs went through flow cytometry to measure the percentages of naive CD45RAhigh/CD27high T cells. Library preparation used 5' RACE. The reads were generated on an Illumina HiSeq 2500. A second PCR of roughly 6 to 11 cycles was run with a J-beta primer mix and a sample-barcoded 5' primer. Each TCR beta cDNA molecule received a unique molecular identifier from a template-switch 5' adaptor carrying 12 random nucleotides. Each sample yielded at least 3 million CDR3-containing paired-end reads. First-strand cDNA was synthesized from all RNA with the Mint cDNA synthesis kit, primed by a TRBC-specific oligonucleotide. Following uracil-DNA glycosylase treatment, a first 18-cycle PCR with universal primers M1SS and BC2_uni_R was performed on all cDNA. The published analysis was carried out like this. For normalization, 1 million high-quality reads, each with a distinct molecular identifier, were randomly selected from each sample. Reads sharing molecular identifiers were discarded rather than binned into consensus sequences. MiTCR, set to a Q25 quality threshold and the strictest error-elimination algorithm, was used for CDR3 identification, clonotype clustering and error correction. A nonparametric unseen species model using Euler transformation provided a lower-bound estimate of total TCR beta diversity. TCRdb reworked the public reads: Q25 trimming with fastp, MiXCR clone assembly, productive beta chains retained. Rows with a matching CDR3 protein are joined into one entry that keeps the most common DNA and genes. TCRdb's processing, not the study's, gives the V and J calls here. Across this sample there are approximately 940,000 distinct CDR3 sequences, with approximately 49% seen only once. The biggest ten clones account for 13% of the sample.

This TCR derives from a young man in good health. Source material: blood.

The nucleotides are TGTGCCAGGTCGGGACTAGTCAGCGACGAGCAGTACTTC. This sequence encodes CARSGLVSDEQYF. This chain joins TRBV2 to TRBJ2-4; 8 nucleotides in the junction match TRBD2. TRBJ2-7 explains the end of the DNA better; the J call may be wrong. The CDR3 runs 13 amino acids, cysteine and phenylalanine included. Of all the DNA, just the CDR3 is kept, 39 bases in frame from base 1. Looking up the germline V gene yields CDR1 SNHLY and CDR2 FYNNEI.